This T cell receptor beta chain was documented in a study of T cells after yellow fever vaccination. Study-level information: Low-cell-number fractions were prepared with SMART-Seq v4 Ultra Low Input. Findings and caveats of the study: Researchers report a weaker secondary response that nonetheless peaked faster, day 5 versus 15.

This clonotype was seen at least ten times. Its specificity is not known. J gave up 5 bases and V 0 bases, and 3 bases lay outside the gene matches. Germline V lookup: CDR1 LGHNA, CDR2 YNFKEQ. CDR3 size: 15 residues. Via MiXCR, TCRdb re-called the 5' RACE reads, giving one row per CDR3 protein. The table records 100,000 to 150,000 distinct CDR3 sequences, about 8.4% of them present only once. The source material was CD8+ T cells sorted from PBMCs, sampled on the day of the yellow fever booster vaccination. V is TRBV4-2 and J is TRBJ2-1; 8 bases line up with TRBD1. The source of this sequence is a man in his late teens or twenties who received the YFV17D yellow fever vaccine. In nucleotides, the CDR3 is TGTGCCAGCAGCCAAGAAACAGGGGGGCACAATGAGCAGTTCTTC. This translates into CASSQETGGHNEQFF.